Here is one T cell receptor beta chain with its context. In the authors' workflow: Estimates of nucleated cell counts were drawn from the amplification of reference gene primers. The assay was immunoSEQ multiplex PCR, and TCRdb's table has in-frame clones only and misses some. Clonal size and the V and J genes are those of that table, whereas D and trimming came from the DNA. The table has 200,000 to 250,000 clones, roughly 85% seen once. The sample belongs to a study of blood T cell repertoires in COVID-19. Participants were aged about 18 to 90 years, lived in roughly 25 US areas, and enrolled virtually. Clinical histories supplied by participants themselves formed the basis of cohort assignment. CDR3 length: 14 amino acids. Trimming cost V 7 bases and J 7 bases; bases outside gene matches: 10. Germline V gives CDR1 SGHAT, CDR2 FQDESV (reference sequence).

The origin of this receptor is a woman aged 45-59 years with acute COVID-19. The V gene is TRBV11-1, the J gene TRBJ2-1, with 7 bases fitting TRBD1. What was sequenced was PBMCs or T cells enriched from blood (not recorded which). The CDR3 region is CASTKTGTENEQFF. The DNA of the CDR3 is TGTGCCAGCACAAAAACCGGGACAGAGAATGAGCAGTTCTTC. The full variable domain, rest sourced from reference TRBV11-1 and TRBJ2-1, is EAEVAQSPRYKITEKSQAVAFWCDPISGHATLYWYRQILGQGPELLVQFQDESVVDDSQLPKDRFSAERLKGVDSTLKIQPAELGDSAMYLCASTKTGTENEQFFGPGTRLTVL.